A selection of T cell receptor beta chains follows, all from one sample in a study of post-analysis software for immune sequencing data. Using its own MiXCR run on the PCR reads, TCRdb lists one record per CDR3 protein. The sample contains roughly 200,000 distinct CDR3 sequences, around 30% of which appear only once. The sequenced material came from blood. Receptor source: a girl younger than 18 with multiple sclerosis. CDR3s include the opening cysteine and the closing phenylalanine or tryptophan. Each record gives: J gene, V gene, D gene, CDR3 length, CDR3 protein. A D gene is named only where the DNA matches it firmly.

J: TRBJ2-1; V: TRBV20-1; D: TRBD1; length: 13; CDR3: CSARGGTDNEQFF
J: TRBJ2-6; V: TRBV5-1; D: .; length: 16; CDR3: CASSLATGSGTNVLTF
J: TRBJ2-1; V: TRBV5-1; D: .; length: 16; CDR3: CASSEALELVFSEQFF
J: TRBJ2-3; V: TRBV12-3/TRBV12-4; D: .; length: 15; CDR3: CASSPGIADPDTQYF
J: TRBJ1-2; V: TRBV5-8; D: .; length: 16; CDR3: CASSLEFGQTVGGYTF
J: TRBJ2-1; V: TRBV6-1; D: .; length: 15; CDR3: CASSESGQVGGEQFF
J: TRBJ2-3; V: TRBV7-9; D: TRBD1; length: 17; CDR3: CASSFRFGTGGADTQYF
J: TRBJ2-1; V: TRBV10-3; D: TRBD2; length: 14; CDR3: CAISLAGRDNEQFF
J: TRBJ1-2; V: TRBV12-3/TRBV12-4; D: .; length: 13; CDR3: CASSFGRLYGYTF
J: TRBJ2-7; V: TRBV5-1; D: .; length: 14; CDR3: CASSLGPSSYEQYF
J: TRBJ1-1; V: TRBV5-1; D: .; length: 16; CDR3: CASSSGGGEWGTEAFF
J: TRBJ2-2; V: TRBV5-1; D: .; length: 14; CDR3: CASSPVSYTGELFF
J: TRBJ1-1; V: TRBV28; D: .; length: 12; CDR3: CASRLQGPEAFF
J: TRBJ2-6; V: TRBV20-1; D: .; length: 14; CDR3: CSALNAPGANVRTF
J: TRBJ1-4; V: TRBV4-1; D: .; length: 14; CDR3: CASSQETGREKLFF
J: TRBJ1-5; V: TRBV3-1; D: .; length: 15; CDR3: CASSQDGQSNQPQHF
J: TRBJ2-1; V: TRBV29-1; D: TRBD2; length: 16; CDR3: CSAGTLASGSYNEQFF
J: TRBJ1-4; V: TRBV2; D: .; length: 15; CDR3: CASSVVGATNEKLFF
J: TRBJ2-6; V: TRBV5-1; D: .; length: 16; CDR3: CASSLFGQSGANVLTF
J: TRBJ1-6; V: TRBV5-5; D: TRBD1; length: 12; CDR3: CAAGGLNSPLHF
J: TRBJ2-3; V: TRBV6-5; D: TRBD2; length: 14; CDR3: CASGETSGTDTQYF
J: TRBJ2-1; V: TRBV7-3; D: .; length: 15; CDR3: CASSLYGVGLSEQFF